This TCR beta chain was documented in a study of type 1 and type 2 diabetes patients. Study results and limitations: Type 2 diabetes repertoires were more diverse than type 1 diabetes repertoires. Some expanded clones seen only in T1D might occur in additional T2D or control samples.

The PCR template was genomic DNA. Multiplex PCR with 30 forward and 13 reverse primers amplified the TCR beta CDR3. TCRdb fed the multiplex PCR reads into MiXCR, producing one record per CDR3 protein. This table has around 300,000 distinct CDR3 sequences, approximately 50% appearing once. There are 15 residues in the CDR3. CDR1 and CDR2 (germline): MDHEN, SYDVKM. Trimming took 3 bases from V and 0 from J, leaving 9 bases between them. About this clonotype itself: Its antigen is unidentified.

The chain combines TRBV28 with TRBJ1-3; D unclear. The receptor was derived from a man aged 18 to 30 with type 2 diabetes. The sequenced sample was peripheral blood mononuclear cells (PBMCs). This CDR3 reads CASSFTRISGNTIYF. CDR3 DNA sequence: TGTGCCAGCAGTTTCACCAGGATCTCTGGAAACACCATATATTTT.